A single sample is the source of the 22 T cell receptor beta chains below, sequenced in a study of graft-versus-host responses after intestinal transplantation (dated by TCRdb to about 2021). Libraries were prepared through the immunoSEQ multiplex PCR assay. As stored in TCRdb, this immuneACCESS dataset retains in-frame rearrangements with V and J assigned. A fraction of the clones does not appear; measured against another copy, unresolved V genes explain less than half of the discrepancy, and the remainder lacks a known reason. The sample profile shows 99,000 or so clones; roughly 84% of them were found once. The leading ten clones occupy approximately 0.97% of the sample. The antigens for these receptors are not known. The time point label for this specimen denotes: cells obtained before transplantation from donor or recipient. The specimen was unstimulated CD4+ T cells sorted from spleen or lymph node cells, collected before intestinal transplant. Receptors were obtained from a human donor who received an intestinal transplant.

A few counts support this clone. The rearrangement joins TRBV5-4 to TRBJ2-7; TRBD1 might be the D (6 bases). The ends were cut back, 4 bases at V and 3 bases at J, with 14 bases in the middle. The CDR3 is 14 residues long. Germline values: CDR1 SGHNT, CDR2 YYREEE (reference sequence). This CDR3 reads CASSLLGQNYEQYF. The CDR3 DNA reads as TGTGCCAGCAGCCTGCTAGGACAGAACTACGAGCAGTACTTC.

The J gene is TRBJ2-1, the V gene TRBV19; 11 nucleotides agree with TRBD2. V shed 7 bases, J shed 4 bases, and the junction held 12 bases outside the gene matches. CDR1 LNHDA and CDR2 SQIVND come from the germline V gene (reference sequence). The CDR3 is 17 residues long. This CDR3 reads CASTSTGLAGPYNEQFF. CDR3 coding DNA: TGTGCCAGTACCTCAACTGGACTAGCGGGTCCTTACAATGAGCAGTTCTTC.

The chain couples TRBV7-2 to TRBJ2-1; a weak D match, TRBD2 (5 bases). Germline-derived CDR1 and CDR2 are SGHTA and FQGNSA. This CDR3 region has 12 residues. The V end was cut by 1 base, the J end by 9 bases, with 7 bases between. The DNA for the CDR3 is TGTGCCAGCAGCTTAGTAGCGCTTGAGCAGTTCTTC. This encodes CASSLVALEQFF.

The chain has TRBV30 and TRBJ2-1; 13 bases are a match to TRBD2. This CDR3 spans 15 amino acids. Per the germline V gene, CDR1 is GTSNPN and CDR2 is SVGIG (reference sequence). V was clipped by 4 bases and J by 7 bases; unmatched bases: 7. The CDR3 here is CAWTNKGLAGNEQFF. For the CDR3, the DNA is TGTGCCTGGACTAACAAGGGACTAGCGGGAAATGAGCAGTTCTTC. Filled out from reference TRBV30 and TRBJ2-1, the complete variable domain reads SQTIHQWPATLVQPVGSPLSLECTVEGTSNPNLYWYRQAAGRGLQLLFYSVGIGQISSEVPQNLSASRPQDRQFILSSKKLLLSDSGFYLCAWTNKGLAGNEQFFGPGTRLTVL.

This clone was seen a single time. The rearrangement uses TRBV25-1 and TRBJ2-4, with D maybe TRBD1 (5 bases). The CDR3 spans 14 residues. The V end was cut by 3 bases, the J end by 1 base, with 7 bases between. CDR1 MGHDK and CDR2 SYGVNS come from the germline V gene. For the CDR3, the DNA is TGTGCCAGCAGTGAGGCAGGGGCCAAAAACATTCAGTACTTC. Translation gives CASSEAGAKNIQYF. The variable domain in full, with the rest retrieved from reference TRBV25-1 and TRBJ2-4, is EADIYQTPRYLVIGTGKKITLECSQTMGHDKMYWYQQDPGMELHLIHYSYGVNSTEKGDLSSESTVSRIRTEHFPLTLESARPSHTSQYLCASSEAGAKNIQYFGAGTRLSVL.

This clone has just a few counts. V is TRBV4-1 and J is TRBJ2-4; perhaps TRBD1 as D (6 bases). Per the germline V gene, CDR1 is MGHRA and CDR2 is YSYEKL. CDR3 length: 15 amino acids. Trimming pared 1 base from V and 9 bases from J, leaving 16 bases between. In nucleotides, the CDR3 is TGCGCCAGCAGCCAAGTAGGCAGGGGCCTTGGCATTCAGTACTTC. Translating it yields CASSQVGRGLGIQYF.

The gene calls are TRBV10-1 and TRBJ2-1; D may match TRBD1 or TRBD2 (5 bases each). V lost 7 bases and J lost 3, with 16 bases in between. CDR3 size: 15 residues. CDR1 is WNHNN and CDR2 is SYGVQD in the germline V gene (reference sequence). CDR3: CASTSRGRVYNEQFF. The CDR3 DNA follows: TGCGCCAGCACCTCCCGGGGCCGGGTCTACAATGAGCAGTTCTTC.

This chain joins TRBV5-5 and TRBJ2-7; D is ambiguous. Germline CDR1 and CDR2: SGHKS and YYEKEE (reference sequence). The CDR3 covers 11 residues. V was shortened by 7 bases and J by 1 base, with 6 bases between the two germline ends. The CDR3: CASGKSYEQYF. The CDR3 DNA reads as TGTGCCAGCGGGAAATCCTACGAGCAGTACTTC.

This sequence joins TRBV12-5 and TRBJ1-6; D gene ambiguous. The CDR3 loop spans 14 amino acids. Germline V gene data show CDR1 as LGHNT and CDR2 as FRNRAP. Trimming removed 5 bases from V and 6 bases from J, with 11 bases in between. The CDR3 spells CASGRSQANSPLHF. DNA of the CDR3: TGTGCTAGTGGTCGGTCACAAGCTAATTCACCCCTCCACTTT.

The J gene is TRBJ2-7, the V gene TRBV15; D possibly corresponds to TRBD2 (5 bases). V was trimmed by 1 base and J by 3 bases, leaving 13 bases between them. The germline CDR1 and CDR2 sequences are LNHNV and YYDKDF (reference sequence). This CDR3 is 15 amino acids long. CDR3 region: CATSRGEMLLYEQYF. The CDR3 DNA reads as TGTGCCACCAGCAGAGGGGAGATGCTACTCTACGAGCAGTACTTC.

V and J are TRBV5-5 and TRBJ2-7, with D perhaps TRBD1 (6 bases). V shed 1 base and J shed 2 bases, with 10 bases lying between them. The CDR3 extends over 14 amino acids. Germline values: CDR1 SGHKS, CDR2 YYEKEE (reference sequence). CDR3 residues: CASSLQGTPYEQYF. The CDR3 DNA follows: TGTGCCAGCAGCTTGCAGGGGACCCCCTACGAGCAGTACTTC.

In its sample, this clone was seen a few times. The CDR3 nucleotides are TGTGCCAGCAGCTTGGGCGCGGGAAGCGGGTGGAATTCACCCCTCCACTTT. The encoded protein is CASSLGAGSGWNSPLHF. The genes are TRBV5-4 and TRBJ1-6; no reliable D call. The CDR3 contains 17 residues. Germline V gene lookup returns CDR1 SGHNT and CDR2 YYREEE (reference sequence). Trimming removed 0 bases at V and 7 bases at J, with 17 bases between.

V is TRBV11-3 and J is TRBJ2-3; TRBD1 agrees at 7 bases. The CDR3 spans 14 residues. Trimming removed 3 bases from V and 0 bases from J; junction bases left unmatched: 0. Germline CDR1 reads SGHNT; CDR2 reads YENEEA. The CDR3 DNA is TGTGCCAGCAGCTTGACAGGGAGCACAGATACGCAGTATTTT. This gives the protein CASSLTGSTDTQYF.

The chain recombines TRBV4-2 with TRBJ1-1; no clear D. V was shortened by 4 bases and J by 5 bases, with 8 bases between the two germline ends. Germline V lookup: CDR1 LGHNA, CDR2 YNFKEQ. The length of the CDR3 is 12 residues. The CDR3 bases are TGTGCCAGCAGCCCCGGAAGGACTGAAGCTTTCTTT. As protein: CASSPGRTEAFF.

The chain uses TRBV9 and TRBJ2-3; the match to TRBD2 covers 7 bases. V was clipped by 1 base and J by 5 bases; unmatched bases: 13. Germline assignment: CDR1 SGDLS and CDR2 YYNGEE. The CDR3 length is 17 residues. As DNA, the CDR3 is TGTGCCAGCAGCGTAAGGAGCGGGACCACCGGAGTAGATACGCAGTATTTT. This encodes CASSVRSGTTGVDTQYF.

This clone is a singleton in its sample. The chain is built from TRBV2 and TRBJ1-2; D is uncertain. Germline CDR1 is SNHLY and CDR2 is FYNNEI. This CDR3 contains 15 residues. Trimming pared 10 bases from V and 8 bases from J, leaving 26 bases between. CDR3 sequence: CATLAGFPRLGGYTF. In DNA, the CDR3 is TGTGCCACCCTAGCGGGGTTTCCCCGCCTGGGGGGCTACACCTTC. The full variable domain, rest sourced from reference TRBV2 and TRBJ1-2, is EPEVTQTPSHQVTQMGQEVILRCVPISNHLYFYWYRQILGQKVEFLVSFYNNEISEKSEIFDDQFSVERPDGSNFTLKIRSTKLEDSAMYFCATLAGFPRLGGYTFGSGTRLTVV.

The J gene is TRBJ2-7, the V gene TRBV5-4; unclear D gene. The V end was cut by 4 bases, the J end by 5 bases, with 7 bases between. CDR1 is SGHNT and CDR2 is YYREEE in the germline V gene (reference sequence). The CDR3 is 11 amino acids. CDR3 sequence (DNA): TGTGCCAGCAGCACATCAGACGAGCAGTACTTC. Residues: CASSTSDEQYF. The full variable domain, completed using reference TRBV5-4 and TRBJ2-7, is ETGVTQSPTHLIKTRGQQVTLRCSSQSGHNTVSWYQQALGQGPQFIFQYYREEENGRGNFPPRFSGLQFPNYSSELNVNALELDDSALYLCASSTSDEQYFGPGTRLTVT.

For the CDR3, the DNA is TGCGCCAGCAGCCACCTACTCTCGGGGTCGAGGGTGAACACTGAAGCTTTCTTT. This codes for CASSHLLSGSRVNTEAFF. The chain joins TRBV4-1 to TRBJ1-1; D is ambiguous. Trimming shortened V by 3 bases and J by 0 bases, and 20 bases separated the two germline ends. CDR3 size: 18 residues. Germline V gives CDR1 MGHRA, CDR2 YSYEKL.

This clone appeared a few times. The chain carries TRBV4-1 and TRBJ1-1; no reliable D call. This CDR3 region has 13 residues. V dropped 0 bases and J dropped 3 bases, with 5 bases sitting between them. The germline V gene has CDR1 MGHRA and CDR2 YSYEKL. Here the CDR3 reads CASSQDLYTEAFF. CDR3 in DNA: TGCGCCAGCAGCCAAGATTTGTACACTGAAGCTTTCTTT.

This chain links TRBV18 with TRBJ2-1; 10 positions agree with TRBD2. The ends lost 3 bases at V and 9 bases at J; junction bases unmatched: 8. Germline CDR1 KGHSH, CDR2 LQKENI. This CDR3 is built from 15 residues. CDR3 sequence reads: CASSPASSGRSEQFF. The CDR3 nucleotides read TGTGCCAGCTCACCCGCTTCTAGCGGGAGAAGTGAGCAGTTCTTC.

The chain links TRBV5-4 to TRBJ2-7; D may be TRBD1 or TRBD2 (5 bases each). This CDR3 comprises 15 residues. V lost 5 bases, J lost 2 bases, and 17 bases lay in between. CDR1 SGHNT and CDR2 YYREEE come from the germline V gene (reference sequence). CDR3 residues: CASRGDGNGAYEQYF. The CDR3 DNA reads TGTGCCAGCAGGGGGGACGGGAACGGGGCCTACGAGCAGTACTTC.

The chain employs TRBV7-3 and TRBJ1-1; D possibly corresponds to TRBD1 (5 bases). Per the germline V gene, CDR1 is SGHTA and CDR2 is FQGTGA. The CDR3 contains 13 residues. V dropped 2 bases and J dropped 8 bases, with 12 bases sitting between them. CDR3 protein: CASSLEVRGEAFF. Here the CDR3 DNA reads TGTGCCAGCAGCTTAGAGGTGCGGGGGGAAGCTTTCTTT.